This TCR beta chain is drawn from a study of T cell responses to AZD1222 COVID-19 vaccine. This table comes from immunoSEQ multiplex PCR, and its TCRdb copy is limited to in-frame clones, with some not included. The sample has over 110,000 clones, about 92% seen once; the top ten hold around 5.1%. With regard to this clone: Its antigen remains unknown.

Study-wide results and limits: White British people made up most donors, females outnumbered males, and clonal diversity was possibly underestimated. Repertoires were sampled only after the peak T cell response. Unmutated variant regions are reportedly the target of nearly half of TCRs that are spike-specific. Only five to seven AZD1222 recipients were seropositive at baseline.

The sample consisted of peripheral blood, taken on day 0 of AZD1222 vaccination. The source is an adult in good health.

The chain's CDR3 is CASSLGRGEGTQYF. The CDR3 DNA sequence: TGTGCCAGCAGCTTAGGAAGGGGTGAAGGGACCCAGTACTTC. The chain is built from TRBV11-2 and TRBJ2-5; maybe TRBD1 (5 bases). The CDR3 is made up of 14 amino acids. The V gene lost 1 base and the J gene lost 7 bases, with 13 bases spanning the gap. Germline lookup yields CDR1 SGHAT and CDR2 FQNNGV.